The 21 T cell receptor beta chains given below trace back to one sample, sequenced in a study of cytomegalovirus exposure and HLA in healthy donors. The study ran its PCR with 60 Vbeta and 13 Jbeta primers. The assay was immunoSEQ multiplex PCR, and TCRdb's table has in-frame clones only and misses some. This sample yields some 110,000 clones, of which 65% to 90% are seen a single time; around 6.9% belongs to the top ten. The sequenced sample was PBMCs. The receptor source for this set is a man aged 25 to 45 in good health and CMV-seropositive.

The chain uses TRBV7-3 and TRBJ2-3, with 9 nucleotides matching TRBD1. CDR3 size: 14 residues. The ends lost 5 bases at V and 5 bases at J; junction bases unmatched: 5. Germline CDR1 is SGHTA and CDR2 is FQGTGA. In nucleotides, the CDR3 is TGTGCCAGCAGCGCCACAGGGGGCTTAGATACGCAGTATTTT. Its translation: CASSATGGLDTQYF.

J is TRBJ1-1 and V is TRBV6-5; no definite D call. Between the trimmed V and J ends, which lost 0 bases and 3 bases, there was a span of 8 bases. The CDR3 length is 14 residues. Germline values: CDR1 MNHEY, CDR2 SVGAGI. This CDR3 is CASSYSTRDTEAFF. CDR3 nucleotides: TGTGCCAGCAGTTACTCCACTCGGGACACTGAAGCTTTCTTT.

V gene TRBV9 combines with J gene TRBJ2-3; 9 bases agree with TRBD1. The V segment lost 4 bases and the J segment 5 bases; nucleotides outside the gene matches: 8. This CDR3 spans 15 amino acids. Germline CDR1 SGDLS, CDR2 YYNGEE. CDR3 sequence reads: CASSPIGTGRDTQYF. CDR3 nucleotides: TGTGCCAGCAGCCCCATCGGGACAGGGCGAGATACGCAGTATTTT.

This clone was counted between two and nine times. The rearrangement uses TRBV19 and TRBJ2-5, with D unresolved. The length of the CDR3 is 14 residues. V shed 2 bases and J shed 5 bases, with 12 bases lying between them. Per germline, CDR1 LNHDA and CDR2 SQIVND (reference sequence). CDR3 residues: CASSINQMTETQYF. The CDR3 DNA is TGTGCCAGTAGTATAAACCAGATGACTGAGACCCAGTACTTC.

The chain has TRBV5-4 and TRBJ1-4, with a tentative D call TRBD1 (6 bases). V was trimmed by 0 bases and J by 4 bases, leaving 7 bases between them. Germline loops: CDR1 SGHNT, CDR2 YYREEE (reference sequence). The CDR3 has 14 residues. The CDR3 DNA reads TGTGCCAGCAGCTTGGAAGGGGGTAATGAAAAACTGTTTTTT. It encodes CASSLEGGNEKLFF. Complete variable domain (other parts from reference TRBV5-4 and TRBJ1-4): ETGVTQSPTHLIKTRGQQVTLRCSSQSGHNTVSWYQQALGQGPQFIFQYYREEENGRGNFPPRFSGLQFPNYSSELNVNALELDDSALYLCASSLEGGNEKLFFGSGTQLSVL.

The chain uses TRBV5-1 and TRBJ2-5; the match to TRBD2 covers 13 bases. Per germline, CDR1 SGHRS and CDR2 YFSETQ. The length of the CDR3 is 16 residues. Losses at the gene ends were 3 bases for V and 5 bases for J; bases not matched to a gene: 7. The DNA of the CDR3 is TGCGCCAGCAGCTCCCACACGACTAGCGGGGGGGAGACCCAGTACTTC. Its translation: CASSSHTTSGGETQYF.

The table lists this clone with a few counts. The rearrangement links TRBV5-1 to TRBJ1-1; TRBD1 matches 7 bases. The CDR3 length is 15 residues. The V and J ends lost 4 bases and 4 bases, in that order; junction bases with no gene match: 10. CDR1 SGHRS and CDR2 YFSETQ come from the germline V gene. The CDR3 DNA reads TGCGCCAGCAGCATCGGACAGGCCGTGAGCACTGAAGCTTTCTTT. It translates to CASSIGQAVSTEAFF.

The J gene is TRBJ1-5, the V gene TRBV6-1, with TRBD1 matching 7 bases. V gave up 6 bases and J gave up 3 bases; unmatched junction bases: 8. The germline V gene encodes CDR1 MNHNS and CDR2 SASEGT. The CDR3 is 15 amino acids. CDR3 coding DNA: TGTGCCAGCAGAGACACCGGGACAGTCAATCAGCCCCAGCATTTT. Protein sequence: CASRDTGTVNQPQHF.

The gene calls are TRBV19 and TRBJ1-1, with D perhaps matching TRBD1 (5 bases). The CDR3 consists of 14 residues. CDR1 is LNHDA and CDR2 is SQIVND in the germline V gene (reference sequence). V lost 4 bases and J lost 1, with 10 bases in between. The CDR3 sequence: CASSKRQGNTEAFF. In DNA, the CDR3 is TGTGCCAGTAGTAAGAGGCAGGGGAACACTGAAGCTTTCTTT. The variable domain in full, with the rest retrieved from reference TRBV19 and TRBJ1-1, is DGGITQSPKYLFRKEGQNVTLSCEQNLNHDAMYWYRQDPGQGLRLIYYSQIVNDFQKGDIAEGYSVSREKKESFPLTVTSAQKNPTAFYLCASSKRQGNTEAFFGQGTRLTVV.

This clone has just a few counts. The rearrangement joins TRBV5-4 to TRBJ1-1, with no clear D. The germline V and J ends were trimmed by 4 bases and 4 bases, with 20 bases remaining between them. Germline V gene data show CDR1 as SGHNT and CDR2 as YYREEE (reference sequence). The CDR3 is made up of 16 amino acids. This chain's CDR3 is CASSTTGVQTGTEAFF. For the CDR3, the DNA is TGTGCCAGCAGCACTACCGGGGTCCAAACTGGCACTGAAGCTTTCTTT.

The V gene is TRBV5-6, the J gene TRBJ2-2, with 8 bases lining up with TRBD1. The CDR3 contains 15 residues. V shed 5 bases and J 0 bases; nucleotides not matched to a gene: 3. Germline assignment: CDR1 SGHDT and CDR2 YYEEEE. CDR3 nucleotide sequence: TGTGCCAGCAGAGGACAGGGCGCGAACACCGGGGAGCTGTTTTTT. Encoded protein: CASRGQGANTGELFF. Combining the CDR3 with reference TRBV5-6 and TRBJ2-2 gives the whole variable domain DAGVTQSPTHLIKTRGQQVTLRCSPKSGHDTVSWYQQALGQGPQFIFQYYEEEERQRGNFPDRFSGHQFPNYSSELNVNALLLGDSALYLCASRGQGANTGELFFGEGSRLTVL.

The V gene is TRBV10-2, the J gene TRBJ2-1, with a weak D call TRBD1 (7 bases). Trimming took off 6 bases at V and 0 bases at J, with 12 bases between the two ends. The CDR3 runs 15 residues. In germline, CDR1 is WSHSY, CDR2 SAAADI. CDR3 protein: CASREGASSYNEQFF. CDR3 sequence (DNA): TGCGCCAGCAGGGAGGGGGCGAGCTCCTACAATGAGCAGTTCTTC.

The V call is TRBV6-6, the J call TRBJ2-3, with a tentative D call TRBD2 (7 bases). The length of the CDR3 is 16 residues. V dropped 2 bases and J dropped 7 bases, with 19 bases sitting between them. The germline V gene has CDR1 MNHNY and CDR2 SVGAGI (reference sequence). CDR3 sequence: CASSYTRGGGRNTQYF. The CDR3 nucleotides are TGTGCCAGCAGTTACACGAGAGGGGGGGGCCGGAATACGCAGTATTTT.

This rearrangement joins TRBV5-1 to TRBJ2-5; perhaps TRBD2 as D (6 bases). The germline V and J ends were trimmed by 0 bases and 4 bases, with 10 bases remaining between them. The CDR3 is 14 amino acids. Germline V gene data show CDR1 as SGHRS and CDR2 as YFSETQ. The CDR3 bases are TGCGCCAGCAGCTTGGGGCAGGGAGGAGAGACCCAGTACTTC. This encodes CASSLGQGGETQYF.

The gene calls are TRBV28 and TRBJ1-3; 9 bases match TRBD1. V gave up 8 bases and J gave up 2 bases; unmatched junction bases: 4. Germline V lookup: CDR1 MDHEN, CDR2 SYDVKM. The CDR3 length is 14 residues. This CDR3 is CASYRGRPGNTIYF. The CDR3 DNA reads TGTGCCAGCTACAGGGGGCGTCCTGGAAACACCATATATTTT. Looking up the rest from reference TRBV28 and TRBJ1-3 gives the full variable domain: DVKVTQSSRYLVKRTGEKVFLECVQDMDHENMFWYRQDPGLGLRLIYFSYDVKMKEKGDIPEGYSVSREKKERFSLILESASTNQTSMYLCASYRGRPGNTIYFGEGSWLTVV.

The chain joins TRBV18 to TRBJ1-1, with no clear D. V lost 3 bases and J lost 1, with 6 bases in between. The CDR3 has 13 residues. Germline lookup yields CDR1 KGHSH and CDR2 LQKENI. The CDR3: CASSPAQNTEAFF. Written as DNA, the CDR3 is TGTGCCAGCTCACCGGCCCAGAACACTGAAGCTTTCTTT.

The gene calls are TRBV14 and TRBJ1-4; no firm D call. There are 14 residues in the CDR3. The germline CDR1 and CDR2 sequences are SGHDN and FVKESK. V was clipped by 2 bases and J by 4 bases, with 8 bases between them. The CDR3 nucleotides read TGTGCCAGCAGCCAACTACAGAATAATGAAAAACTGTTTTTT. The encoded protein is CASSQLQNNEKLFF.

This clone was observed a few times. The rearrangement joins TRBV10-3 to TRBJ2-7, with 9 bases aligning to TRBD1. CDR3 size: 14 residues. CDR1 is ENHRY and CDR2 is SYGVKD in the germline V gene. Trimming cost V 3 bases and J 7 bases; bases outside gene matches: 7. The CDR3: CAISDPDRGSEQYF. In DNA form, the CDR3 reads TGTGCCATCAGTGATCCCGACAGGGGGAGTGAGCAGTACTTC.

V gene TRBV30 combines with J gene TRBJ2-1; no definite D call. This CDR3 contains 13 residues. Germline V CDR1 and CDR2: GTSNPN, SVGIG (reference sequence). The V and J ends lost 2 bases and 12 bases respectively, with 17 bases between them. The CDR3 loop is CAWSPPYEGVQFF. CDR3 coding DNA: TGTGCCTGGAGTCCCCCCTATGAAGGAGTGCAGTTCTTC.

The DNA of the CDR3 is TGTGCCACCAAGCCAGGGGGCGCCCCCTCTGGAAACACCATATATTTT. Translating gives CATKPGGAPSGNTIYF. V usage is TRBV15 and J usage is TRBJ1-3, with 8 nucleotides matching TRBD1. The germline CDR1 and CDR2 sequences are LNHNV and YYDKDF (reference sequence). CDR3 length: 16 amino acids. V lost 7 bases, J lost 0 bases, and 8 bases stayed unmatched.

This clone was detected a few times. V is TRBV19 and J is TRBJ1-4; D ambiguous. CDR3 length: 14 amino acids. Germline V gene data show CDR1 as LNHDA and CDR2 as SQIVND (reference sequence). V lost 1 base, J lost 5 bases, and 8 bases lay in between. CDR3: CASSIARRNEKLFF. The CDR3 DNA reads as TGTGCCAGTAGTATAGCCAGGAGGAATGAAAAACTGTTTTTT. Based on the CDR3 plus reference TRBV19 and TRBJ1-4, the full variable domain is DGGITQSPKYLFRKEGQNVTLSCEQNLNHDAMYWYRQDPGQGLRLIYYSQIVNDFQKGDIAEGYSVSREKKESFPLTVTSAQKNPTAFYLCASSIARRNEKLFFGSGTQLSVL.